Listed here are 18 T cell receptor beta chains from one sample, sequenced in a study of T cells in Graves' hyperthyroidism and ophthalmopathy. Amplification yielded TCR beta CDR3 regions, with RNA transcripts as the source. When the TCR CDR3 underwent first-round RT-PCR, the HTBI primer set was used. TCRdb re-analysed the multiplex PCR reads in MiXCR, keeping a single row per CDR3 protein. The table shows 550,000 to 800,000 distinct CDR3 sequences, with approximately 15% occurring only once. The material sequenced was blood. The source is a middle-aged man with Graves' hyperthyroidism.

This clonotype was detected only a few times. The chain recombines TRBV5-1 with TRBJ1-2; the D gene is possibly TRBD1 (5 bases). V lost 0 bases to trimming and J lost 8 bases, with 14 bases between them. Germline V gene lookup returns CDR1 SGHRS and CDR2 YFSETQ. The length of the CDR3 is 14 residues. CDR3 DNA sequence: TGCGCCAGCAGCTTGGAAGGAGGGGCAGAGGGCTACACCTTC. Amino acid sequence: CASSLEGGAEGYTF.

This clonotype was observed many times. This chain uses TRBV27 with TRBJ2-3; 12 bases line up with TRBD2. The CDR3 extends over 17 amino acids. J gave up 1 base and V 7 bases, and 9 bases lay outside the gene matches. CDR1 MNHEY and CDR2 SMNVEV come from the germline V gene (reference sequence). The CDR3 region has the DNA TGTGCCAGCAATCCCTTGGGACTAGCGGGCCGCACAGATACGCAGTATTTT. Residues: CASNPLGLAGRTDTQYF.

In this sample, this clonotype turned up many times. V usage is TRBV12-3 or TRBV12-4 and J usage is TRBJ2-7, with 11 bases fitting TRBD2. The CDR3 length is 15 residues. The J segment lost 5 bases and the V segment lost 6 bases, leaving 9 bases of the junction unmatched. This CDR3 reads CASSPLAGGPNEQYF. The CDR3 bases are TGTGCCAGCAGCCCTCTAGCGGGAGGTCCCAACGAGCAGTACTTC.

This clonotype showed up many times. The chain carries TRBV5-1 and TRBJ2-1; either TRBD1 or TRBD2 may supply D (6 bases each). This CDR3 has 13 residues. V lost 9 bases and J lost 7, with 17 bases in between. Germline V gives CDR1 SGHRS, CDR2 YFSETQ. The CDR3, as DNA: TGCGCCACCCAGGGGCTAGCGACGAATGAGCAGTTCTTC. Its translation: CATQGLATNEQFF.

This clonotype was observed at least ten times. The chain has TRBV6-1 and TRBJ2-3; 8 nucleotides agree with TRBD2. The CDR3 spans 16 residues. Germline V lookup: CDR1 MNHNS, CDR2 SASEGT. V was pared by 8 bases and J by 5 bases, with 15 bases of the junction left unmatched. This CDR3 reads CASGGRREAHGDTQYF. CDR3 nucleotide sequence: TGTGCCAGCGGGGGGAGGCGGGAGGCCCATGGAGATACGCAGTATTTT.

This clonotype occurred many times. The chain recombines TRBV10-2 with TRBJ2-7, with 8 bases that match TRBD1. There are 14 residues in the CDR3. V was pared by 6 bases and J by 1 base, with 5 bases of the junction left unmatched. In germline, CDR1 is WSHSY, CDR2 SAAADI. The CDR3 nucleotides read TGCGCCAGCAGACGGGACAGGACATCCTACGAGCAGTACTTC. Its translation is CASRRDRTSYEQYF.

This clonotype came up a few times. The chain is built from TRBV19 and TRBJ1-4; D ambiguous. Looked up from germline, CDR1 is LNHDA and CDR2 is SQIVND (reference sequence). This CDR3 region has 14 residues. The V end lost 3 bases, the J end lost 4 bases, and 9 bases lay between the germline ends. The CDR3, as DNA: TGTGCCAGTAGTATTCGGCAGGTTAATGAAAAACTGTTTTTT. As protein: CASSIRQVNEKLFF.

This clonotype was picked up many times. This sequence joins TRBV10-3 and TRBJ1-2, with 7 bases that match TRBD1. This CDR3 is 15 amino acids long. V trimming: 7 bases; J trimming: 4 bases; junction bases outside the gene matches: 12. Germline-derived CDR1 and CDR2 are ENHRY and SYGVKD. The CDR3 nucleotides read TGTGCCATCACGATCGGACAGGACGTTTCCTATGGCTACACCTTC. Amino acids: CAITIGQDVSYGYTF.

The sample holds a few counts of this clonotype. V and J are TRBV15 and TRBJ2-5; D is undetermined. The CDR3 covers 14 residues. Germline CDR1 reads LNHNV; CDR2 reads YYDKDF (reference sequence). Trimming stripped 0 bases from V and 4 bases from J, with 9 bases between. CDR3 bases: TGTGCCACCAGCAGAGATTTAGGGCCAGAGACCCAGTACTTC. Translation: CATSRDLGPETQYF. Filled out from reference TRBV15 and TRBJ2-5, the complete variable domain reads DAMVIQNPRYQVTQFGKPVTLSCSQTLNHNVMYWYQQKSSQAPKLLFHYYDKDFNNEADTPDNFQSRRPNTSFCFLDIRSPGLGDTAMYLCATSRDLGPETQYFGPGTRLLVL.

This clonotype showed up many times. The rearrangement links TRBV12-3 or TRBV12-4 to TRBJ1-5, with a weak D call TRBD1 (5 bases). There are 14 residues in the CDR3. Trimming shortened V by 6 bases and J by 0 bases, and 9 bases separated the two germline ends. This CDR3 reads CASRIDSSNQPQHF. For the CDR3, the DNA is TGTGCCAGCAGGATTGACAGTAGCAATCAGCCCCAGCATTTT.

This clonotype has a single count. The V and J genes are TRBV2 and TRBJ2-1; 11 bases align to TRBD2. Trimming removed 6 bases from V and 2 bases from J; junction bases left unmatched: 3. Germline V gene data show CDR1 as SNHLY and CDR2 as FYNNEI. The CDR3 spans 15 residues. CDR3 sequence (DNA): TGTGCCAGCAGGGGGACTAGCGGAACCTACAATGAGCAGTTCTTC. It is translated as CASRGTSGTYNEQFF.

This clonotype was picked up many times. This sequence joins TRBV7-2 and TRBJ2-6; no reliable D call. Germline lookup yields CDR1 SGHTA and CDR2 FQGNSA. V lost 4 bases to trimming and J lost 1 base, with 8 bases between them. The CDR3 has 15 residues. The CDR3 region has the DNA TGTGCCAGCAGCTCACGTGGTTCTGGGGCCAACGTCCTGACTTTC. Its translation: CASSSRGSGANVLTF.

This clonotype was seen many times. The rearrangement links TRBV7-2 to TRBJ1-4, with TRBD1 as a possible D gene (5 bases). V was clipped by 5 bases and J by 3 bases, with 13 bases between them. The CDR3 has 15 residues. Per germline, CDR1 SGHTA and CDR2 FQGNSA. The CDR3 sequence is CASSPPGQANEKLFF. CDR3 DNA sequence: TGTGCCAGCAGCCCACCAGGGCAGGCTAATGAAAAACTGTTTTTT. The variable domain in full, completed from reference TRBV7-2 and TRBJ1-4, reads GAGVSQSPSNKVTEKGKDVELRCDPISGHTALYWYRQSLGQGLEFLIYFQGNSAPDKSGLPSDRFSAERTGGSVSTLTIQRTQQEDSAVYLCASSPPGQANEKLFFGSGTQLSVL.

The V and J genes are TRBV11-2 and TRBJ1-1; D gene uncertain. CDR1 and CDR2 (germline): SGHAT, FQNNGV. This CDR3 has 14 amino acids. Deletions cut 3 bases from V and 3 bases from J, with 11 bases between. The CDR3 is CASSLIRVDTEAFF. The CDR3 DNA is TGTGCCAGCAGCTTGATACGGGTAGACACTGAAGCTTTCTTT.

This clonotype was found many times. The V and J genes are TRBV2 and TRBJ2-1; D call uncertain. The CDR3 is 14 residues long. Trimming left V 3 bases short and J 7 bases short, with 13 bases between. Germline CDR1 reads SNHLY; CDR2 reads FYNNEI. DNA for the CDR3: TGTGCCAGCAGTGAGGACGTAGTTCGTAATGAGCAGTTCTTC. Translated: CASSEDVVRNEQFF.

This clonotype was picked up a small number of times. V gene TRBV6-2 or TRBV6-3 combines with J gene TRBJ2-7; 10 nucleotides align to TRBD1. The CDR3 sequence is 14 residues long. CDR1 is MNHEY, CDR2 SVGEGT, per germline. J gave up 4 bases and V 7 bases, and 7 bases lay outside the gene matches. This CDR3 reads CASNLDRGRYEQYF. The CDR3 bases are TGTGCCAGCAATTTAGACAGGGGGCGGTACGAGCAGTACTTC.

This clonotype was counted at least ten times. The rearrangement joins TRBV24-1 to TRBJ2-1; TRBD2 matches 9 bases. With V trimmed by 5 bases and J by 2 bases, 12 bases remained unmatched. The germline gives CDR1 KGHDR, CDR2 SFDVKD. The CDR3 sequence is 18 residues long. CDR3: CATSANSGRGGTYNEQFF. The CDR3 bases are TGTGCCACCAGTGCGAATAGCGGGAGAGGGGGCACCTACAATGAGCAGTTCTTC.

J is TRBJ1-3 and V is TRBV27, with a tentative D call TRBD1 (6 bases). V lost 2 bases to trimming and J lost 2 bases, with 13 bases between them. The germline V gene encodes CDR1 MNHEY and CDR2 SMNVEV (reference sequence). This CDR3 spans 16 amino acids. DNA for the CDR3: TGTGCCAGCAGTTTAGGTCCAACAGGGCCTGGAAACACCATATATTTT. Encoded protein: CASSLGPTGPGNTIYF.